This is a list of T cell receptor beta chains from one sample in a study of blood T cell repertoires in COVID-19. Data came from immunoSEQ multiplex PCR; TCRdb stores just in-frame clones and leaves some out. The profile shows over 350,000 clones, roughly 90% of them singletons. The sequenced sample consisted of PBMCs or T cells enriched from blood (not recorded which). All receptors come from a woman between 25 and 40 years old with acute COVID-19. The CDR3 runs from the conserved cysteine through the conserved F or W.

V	J	CDR3
TRBV18	TRBJ1-3	CASSPLWDRDSGNTIYF
TRBV6-1	TRBJ2-2	CASSEGQLAGELFF
TRBV10-3	TRBJ1-2	CAISESLTGYGYTF
TRBV5-1	TRBJ2-7	CASSLTSYEQYF
TRBV29-1	TRBJ1-1	CSVDTQGSTEAFF
TRBV15	TRBJ1-3	CATSRDRATGNTIYF
TRBV27	TRBJ2-1	CASSLYPGGPNNEQFF
TRBV28	TRBJ1-6	CASSEISSYNSPLHF
TRBV6-2/TRBV6-3	TRBJ1-2	CASSYVGEGGGYTF
TRBV5-6	TRBJ2-3	CASSLGTGIDTQYF
TRBV7-7	TRBJ1-1	CATSSGEGTEAFF
TRBV2	TRBJ1-4	CASSVIAGIEKLFF